This T cell receptor beta chain was identified in a study of CD8 T cells in Susac syndrome. With V trimmed by 5 bases and J by 3 bases, 0 bases remained unmatched. The CDR3 contains 13 residues. Germline V gene lookup returns CDR1 KGHDR and CDR2 SFDVKD. The healthy controls were matched to patients by age and sex. An input of roughly 0.5 to 1 ug of RNA was subjected to reverse transcription using random hexamers. From the immunoSEQ multiplex PCR reads, TCRdb called clonotypes with MiXCR, one entry per CDR3 protein. This sample carries over 100,000 distinct CDR3 sequences, roughly 95% of them seen once, and the ten largest clones take more than 0.08%.

The chain links TRBV24-1 to TRBJ1-2; 9 bases map to TRBD1. The TCR originated in a human donor in good health. Source material: CD4+ T cells from PBMCs. The CDR3 nucleotides read TGTGCCACCAGTGGGGACAGGGACTATGGCTACACCTTC. This gives the protein CATSGDRDYGYTF.